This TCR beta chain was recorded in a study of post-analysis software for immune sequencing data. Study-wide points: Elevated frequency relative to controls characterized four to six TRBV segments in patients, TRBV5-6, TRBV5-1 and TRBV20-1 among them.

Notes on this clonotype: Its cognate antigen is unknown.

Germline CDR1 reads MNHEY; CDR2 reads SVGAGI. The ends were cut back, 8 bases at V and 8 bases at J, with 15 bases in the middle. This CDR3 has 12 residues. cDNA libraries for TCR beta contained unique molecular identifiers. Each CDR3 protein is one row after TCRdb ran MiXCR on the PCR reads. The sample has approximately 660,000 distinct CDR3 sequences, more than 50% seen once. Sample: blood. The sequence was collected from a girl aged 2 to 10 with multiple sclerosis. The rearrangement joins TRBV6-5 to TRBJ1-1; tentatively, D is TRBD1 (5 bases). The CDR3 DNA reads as TGTGCCAGCTTCCGGGGCGGCCTCGAAGCTTTCTTT. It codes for CASFRGGLEAFF.